This record concerns one T cell receptor beta chain sequence. What this receptor recognizes is not known. No quality values exist for individual bases; no much larger clone is one base distant. Read against the paper, the sample's treatment or condition label means: roughly 20 received Ad26.COV2.S at low or high dose, single or two shots; roughly 5 received placebo; per-sample allocation not given. For vaccine and placebo recipients, the sequenced repertoires came from samples collected on day 63 after the first injection. Cohort 1b enrolled roughly 25 adults aged 18-55 years at a single site in Boston, USA, between 29 July and 7 August 2020. Ad26.COV2.S was a replication-incompetent adenovirus type 26 vector expressing a prefusion-stabilized SARS-CoV-2 spike protein from the original Wuhan strain. This sample stems from a study of Ad26.COV2.S vaccination and SARS-CoV-2 variants (dated by TCRdb to the early 2020s). Some background on the complete study: Donors in the vaccine arm were drawn from COV1001, a phase I-IIa trial of Ad26.COV2.S in healthy adults that was multicentre, randomized, double-blind and placebo-controlled. TCRbeta repertoire sequencing served as the tool for gauging how specific and how broad the SARS-CoV-2-reactive T cell receptors were following Ad26.COV2.S vaccination. Trial participants were randomized into five groups of five, in which low-dose or high-dose Ad26.COV2.S was given once or twice, or placebo was given on both occasions. Ad26.COV2.S was administered intramuscularly at 5 x 10^10 or 1 x 10^11 viral particles, either as a single shot or as two shots given 56 days apart. The TCR-sequenced set comprised around 30 samples: approximately 19 Ad26.COV2.S vaccine recipients, 5 placebo recipients and 8 SARS-CoV-2 convalescent individuals. Blinding of investigators to trial group allocation was maintained during experiments and outcome assessment.

V is pared back by 3 bases and J by 4 bases, with 20 bases lying between the germline termini. Including the terminal cysteine and phenylalanine, the CDR3 comprises 17 residues. The CDR3 DNA has 51 bases and is translated from base 1. The germline V gene (reference sequence) yields SGHNT for CDR1 and YYREEE for CDR2. Findings and caveats that apply to the study as a whole: Comparable non-spike TCR breadth was observed between vaccine and placebo recipients, consistent with only spike being contained in the vaccine. The authors noted that the TCR breadth and depth analyses may have underestimated total T cell responses. Comparing responses between vaccine doses or regimens was not something the study was powered to do. Substantial breadth of spike-specific CD8+ and CD4+ T cell responses was reported after vaccination. Ad26.COV2.S recipients had higher spike-specific TCR breadth than placebo recipients (P = 0.0014).

TCRbeta CDR3 regions were sequenced with the immunoSEQ Assay. After extraction, genomic DNA underwent amplification by bias-controlled multiplex PCR, followed by high-throughput sequencing. As for how the authors treated the data: To quantify the absolute abundance of each unique TCRbeta CDR3 region, sequences were collapsed and filtered. Usable DNA was measured by amplifying reference genes present in all nucleated cells, and TCRbeta template counts were normalized to that usable DNA to estimate T cell fraction. Repertoire TCRs were annotated as SARS-CoV-2-specific by exact matching of V gene, CDR3 amino acid sequence and J gene to a known reactive TCR set. The reference SARS-CoV-2 TCR set was derived from MIRA and filtered for enrichment in COVID-19-positive ImmuneCODE repertoires, a step that removed public or cross-reactive TCRs. Using the MIRA antigens, annotated TCRs were further analysed by specific ORF or by position within an ORF. Breadth was defined as the number of annotated unique rearrangements divided by the total number of unique productive rearrangements, and depth was defined as the summed frequency of the annotated unique rearrangements. Group comparisons of TCR breadth used two-sided Wilcoxon rank-sum tests. TCRdb re-hosts the immuneACCESS table, in-frame sequences only. Its copies lack some clones; in the studies checked, an unresolved V gene accounts for under half of them, and the cause for the rest is not known. Clonal size and the V and J genes are those of that table, whereas D and trimming came from the DNA. This sample comprises approximately 460,000 clones, roughly nine tenths of them detected only once. About 1.7% of the sample is taken by the ten largest.

The sequence was obtained from a person between 18 and 60 years old who received the Ad26.COV2.S COVID-19 vaccine or a placebo. Recombination joined TRBV5-4 with TRBJ2-1; a weak D assignment points to TRBD2 (5 bases agree). This specimen was peripheral blood, taken in a trial of Ad26.COV2.S vaccine versus placebo. The CDR3 region reads CASSSQAERLGYNEQFF. The sequenced DNA: TGTGCCAGCAGCTCACAAGCGGAGAGATTGGGGTACAATGAGCAGTTCTTC.